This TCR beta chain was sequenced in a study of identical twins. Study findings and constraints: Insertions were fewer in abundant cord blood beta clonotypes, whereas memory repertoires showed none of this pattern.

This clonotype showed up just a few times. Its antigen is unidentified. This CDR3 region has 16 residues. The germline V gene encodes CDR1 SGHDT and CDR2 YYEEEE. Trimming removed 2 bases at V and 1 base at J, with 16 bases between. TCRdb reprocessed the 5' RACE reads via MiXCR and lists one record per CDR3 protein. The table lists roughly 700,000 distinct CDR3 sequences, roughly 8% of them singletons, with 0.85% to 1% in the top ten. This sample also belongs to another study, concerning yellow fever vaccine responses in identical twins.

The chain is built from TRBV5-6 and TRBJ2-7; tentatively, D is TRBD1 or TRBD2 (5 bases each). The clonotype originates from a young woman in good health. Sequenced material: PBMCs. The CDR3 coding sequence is TGTGCCAGCAGCTTCGGGGCCAGTTGGGTATCCTACGAGCAGTACTTC. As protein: CASSFGASWVSYEQYF.